Reported below is one T cell receptor (beta chain). Other DNA sequences in the same sample also yield this CDR3. Patients at the Seattle site were enrolled during active infection and followed longitudinally. Measured with immunoSEQ multiplex PCR; TCRdb has only the in-frame clones, and not every one. The sample carries fewer than 350,000 clones, more than 80% recorded once. These data originate in a study of blood T cell repertoires in COVID-19. Turning to the study itself: Sites in the United States, Italy and Spain provided acute and convalescent COVID-19 samples.

With 0 bases removed from V and 4 bases from J, the gap between germline ends came to 10 bases. CDR3 length: 14 residues. CDR1 is SGHRS, CDR2 YFSETQ, per germline. The receptor comes from a woman in her twenties or thirties with COVID-19, enrolled during active disease. Material: peripheral blood. The rearrangement joins TRBV5-1 to TRBJ1-2, with D perhaps TRBD1 (5 bases). CDR3 loop: CASSLDQGGYGYTF. CDR3 nucleotides: TGCGCCAGCAGCTTGGATCAGGGTGGCTATGGCTACACCTTC.